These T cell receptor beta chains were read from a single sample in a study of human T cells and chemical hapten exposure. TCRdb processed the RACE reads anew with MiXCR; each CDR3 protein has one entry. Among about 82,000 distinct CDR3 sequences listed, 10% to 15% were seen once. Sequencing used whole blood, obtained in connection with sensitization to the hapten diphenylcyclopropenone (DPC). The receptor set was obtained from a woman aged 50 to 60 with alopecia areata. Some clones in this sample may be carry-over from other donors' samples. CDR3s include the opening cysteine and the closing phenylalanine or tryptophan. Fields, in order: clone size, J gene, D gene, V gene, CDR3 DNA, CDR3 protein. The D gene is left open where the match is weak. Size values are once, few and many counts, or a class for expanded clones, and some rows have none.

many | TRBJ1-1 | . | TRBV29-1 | TGCAGCTCCTCCGTAGGTCTTGAAGCTTTCTTT | CSSSVGLEAFF
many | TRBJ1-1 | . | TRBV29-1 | TGCAGCGTTGTAAGGGCGAACACTGAAGCTTTCTTT | CSVVRANTEAFF
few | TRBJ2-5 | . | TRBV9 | TGTGCCAGCAGCGTAGGTCTCGCGGAAGAGACCCAGTACTTC | CASSVGLAEETQYF
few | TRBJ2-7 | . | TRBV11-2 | TGTGCCAGCAGCTTAGCAGACTACGAGCAGTACTTC | CASSLADYEQYF
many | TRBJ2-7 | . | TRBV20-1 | TGCAGTGCTAGACAGTCCTCCTCCTACGAGCAGTACTTC | CSARQSSSYEQYF
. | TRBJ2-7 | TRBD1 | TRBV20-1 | TGCAGTGCTAGACACCCCGTGACAGGGGATCACGAGCAGTACTTC | CSARHPVTGDHEQYF
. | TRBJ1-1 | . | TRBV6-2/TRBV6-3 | TGTGCCAGCAGTTTTTATGAAGGGACTGAAGCTTTCTTT | CASSFYEGTEAFF
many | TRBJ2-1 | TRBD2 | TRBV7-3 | TGTGCCAGCAGCGCCCGGACTAGCGGGCCTTACAATGAGCAGTTCTTC | CASSARTSGPYNEQFF
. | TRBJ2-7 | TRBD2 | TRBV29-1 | TGCAGCGCGTCCGGGACTAATACCTACGAGCAGTACTTC | CSASGTNTYEQYF
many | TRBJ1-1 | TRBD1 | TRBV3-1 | TGTGCCAGCAGCCTCGTCGGGGCAGGGGGGACTGAAGCTTTCTTT | CASSLVGAGGTEAFF
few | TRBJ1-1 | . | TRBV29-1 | TGCAGCGTCGTCAGGGTCACTGAAGCTTTCTTT | CSVVRVTEAFF
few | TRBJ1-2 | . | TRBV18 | TGTGCCAGCTCAGGAAGCTACAGCTCTAACTATGGCTACACCTTC | CASSGSYSSNYGYTF
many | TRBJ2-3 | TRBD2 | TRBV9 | TGTGCCAGCAGCCCTGGGACTAGCGGGATGCGAAGACATAGCACAGATACGCAGTATTTT | CASSPGTSGMRRHSTDTQYF
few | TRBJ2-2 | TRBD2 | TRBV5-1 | TGCGCCAGCAGGACTAGCGGAGCCCCATCCGGGGAGCTGTTTTTT | CASRTSGAPSGELFF
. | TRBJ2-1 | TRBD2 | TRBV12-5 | TGTGCTAGTGGAACCGGGACTAGCGGGACCAATGAGCAGTTCTTC | CASGTGTSGTNEQFF
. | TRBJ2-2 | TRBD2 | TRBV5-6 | TGTGCCAGCAGCTTGGGCCTAGCGGGAGGCACCGGGGAGCTGTTTTTT | CASSLGLAGGTGELFF
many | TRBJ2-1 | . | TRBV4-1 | TGCGCCAGCAGTCTCCAGGGGGGGCGGGCGACCTACAATGAGCAGTTCTTC | CASSLQGGRATYNEQFF
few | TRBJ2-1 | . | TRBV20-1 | TGCAGTGCTAGAGAAGGGATTGAGCAGTTCTTC | CSAREGIEQFF
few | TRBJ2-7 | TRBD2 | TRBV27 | TGTGCCAGCAGTAGCGGCGGGAGGATCAACGAGCAGTACTTC | CASSSGGRINEQYF
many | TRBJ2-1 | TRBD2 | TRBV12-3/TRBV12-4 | TGTGCCAGCAGTTTAGAACTAGCGGGAAAGAATGAGCAGTTCTTC | CASSLELAGKNEQFF
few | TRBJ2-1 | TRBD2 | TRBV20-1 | TGCAGTGCAAGGGGGGCTAGCGGGATCGACTCCTACAATGAGCAGTTCTTC | CSARGASGIDSYNEQFF
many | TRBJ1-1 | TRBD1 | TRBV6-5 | TGTGCCAGCAGTTGGACAGGGAGAACTGAAGCTTTCTTT | CASSWTGRTEAFF
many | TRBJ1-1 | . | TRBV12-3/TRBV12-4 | TGTGCCAGCAGTTTAGATACAGCCGAAGCTTTCTTT | CASSLDTAEAFF
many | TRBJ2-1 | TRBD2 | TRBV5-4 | TGTGCCAGCAGCTCCCGAGGGACTAGTTCCAATGAGCAGTTCTTC | CASSSRGTSSNEQFF
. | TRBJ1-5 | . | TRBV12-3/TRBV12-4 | TGTGCCAGCAGCCCAGGTCCCAATCAGCCCCAGCATTTT | CASSPGPNQPQHF
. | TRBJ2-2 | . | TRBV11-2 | TGTGCCAGCAGCTTAGCAACCAGTAACACCGGGGAGCTGTTTTTT | CASSLATSNTGELFF
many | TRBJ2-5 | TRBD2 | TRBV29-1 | TGCAGCGTAACCCTGTTAGCGGGAGCGATAGAGACCCAGTACTTC | CSVTLLAGAIETQYF
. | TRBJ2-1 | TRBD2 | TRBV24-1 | TGTGCCACCAGAGTGGGGACTAGCGGGAGTCAAGAGCAGTTCTTC | CATRVGTSGSQEQFF
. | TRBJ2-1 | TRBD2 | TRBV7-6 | TGTGCCAGCAGCCCAGGGACTAGCGGGACTCCCGATGAGCAGTTCTTC | CASSPGTSGTPDEQFF
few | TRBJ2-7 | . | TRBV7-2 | TGTGCCAGCAGCTTGGGGACTTTACTAGTTCACGACGAGCAGTACTTC | CASSLGTLLVHDEQYF
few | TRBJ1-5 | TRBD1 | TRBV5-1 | TGCGCCAGCAGCTTGGACAGGGGATCGCAGCCCCAGCATTTT | CASSLDRGSQPQHF
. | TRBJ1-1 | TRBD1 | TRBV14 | TGTGCCAGCAGCCAAAAGAAGGACAGGGCGGACACTGAAGCTTTCTTT | CASSQKKDRADTEAFF
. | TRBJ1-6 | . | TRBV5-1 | TGCGCCAGCACCCCGGAGGGCGTAGGTTCACCCCTCCACTTT | CASTPEGVGSPLHF